This T cell receptor (beta chain) was observed in a study of blood T cell repertoires in COVID-19. At the level of the study: Sites across the United States, Italy and Spain contributed samples from acute and convalescent COVID-19. T cells, B-cell-depleted T cells, or PBMCs provided the cDNA or gDNA that served as material.

As handled by the study authors: By means of reference gene primer amplification, nucleated cell counts were estimated. Sequencing used immunoSEQ multiplex PCR; TCRdb keeps in-frame clones, though not all of them. The V and J calls and clone size come from that table; D and trimming were worked out from the DNA. The sample holds about 170,000 clones, around 89% seen once. The CDR3 spans 13 residues. Germline CDR1 SGHTA, CDR2 FQGNSA. V lost 5 bases, J lost 5 bases, and 5 bases stayed unmatched. The chain recombines TRBV7-2 with TRBJ2-5; TRBD1 aligns across 7 bases. The sequencing sample was made of peripheral blood. The sequence was obtained from a man aged 50 or older who had recovered from COVID-19. The CDR3 nucleotides are TGTGCCAGCAGCCGCCCCAGGGGGGAGACCCAGTACTTC. Protein product: CASSRPRGETQYF.